These T cell receptor beta chains were read from a single sample in a study of regulatory T cells in long-lasting Graves disease. TCRdb re-called the multiplex PCR reads with MiXCR, one entry per CDR3 protein. The sample has a few hundred thousand distinct CDR3 sequences, approximately 23% seen once. The specimen was peripheral blood mononuclear cells (PBMCs), collected when the disease was refractory, from a patient treated with antithyroid drugs. Receptors originate from a female donor with Graves disease. The CDR3 runs from the conserved cysteine through the conserved F or W. Clone size is stated in some rows and not others, as once, few, many or a class when expanded.

TRBV7-8	TRBJ2-5	14	many	CASSLGSGAETQYF
TRBV5-6	TRBJ2-7	13	few	CASSLSGDYEQYF
TRBV6-1	TRBJ1-4	12	many	CASRQGQKKLFF
TRBV19	TRBJ1-6	18	few	CASKMTGGPVAYNSPLHF
TRBV6-1	TRBJ1-1	16	NA	CASSFPTGTGDTEAFF
TRBV20-1	TRBJ1-4	14	many	CSARKTVSNEKLFF
TRBV5-4	TRBJ1-2	12	NA	CASSRNTYGYTF
TRBV9	TRBJ1-5	14	NA	CASINTRGNQPQHF
TRBV28	TRBJ2-7	13	many	CASSSLLSYEQYF
TRBV7-2	TRBJ1-1	16	NA	CASSSQATGVNTEAFF
TRBV9	TRBJ1-3	13	few	CASSLDIGNTIYF
TRBV12-5	TRBJ2-5	11	few	CASGFGETQYF
TRBV18	TRBJ2-5	15	NA	CASSPVTERKETQYF
TRBV4-3	TRBJ2-5	22	NA	CASSRQTYGPGRVSMVQETQYF
TRBV7-2	TRBJ1-5	16	many	CASSLSLTGRGQPQHF
TRBV30	TRBJ2-7	11	NA	CAWSQGHEQYF
TRBV29-1	TRBJ2-5	13	NA	CSVLTGDGETQYF
TRBV6-1	TRBJ1-2	14	few	CASRRPSSNYGYTF
TRBV30	NA	13	NA	CAWSLPGGDIQYF
TRBV7-8	TRBJ2-7	14	NA	CASTDGTSGYEQYF
TRBV5-6	TRBJ1-6	14	NA	CASSLKQGGSPLHF
TRBV9	TRBJ1-2	14	many	CASSVAQANYGYTF
TRBV7-2	TRBJ1-3	12	NA	CASARSGNTIYF
TRBV7-2	TRBJ2-7	12	NA	CASSISSYEQYF
TRBV28	TRBJ2-7	15	many	CASSADRGWQNEQYF
TRBV6-1	TRBJ1-4	15	NA	CASAEAGATNEKLFF
TRBV7-9	TRBJ2-7	14	NA	CASSFWGSSYEQYF
TRBV7-2	TRBJ1-4	14	many	CASSTRAFGEKLFF